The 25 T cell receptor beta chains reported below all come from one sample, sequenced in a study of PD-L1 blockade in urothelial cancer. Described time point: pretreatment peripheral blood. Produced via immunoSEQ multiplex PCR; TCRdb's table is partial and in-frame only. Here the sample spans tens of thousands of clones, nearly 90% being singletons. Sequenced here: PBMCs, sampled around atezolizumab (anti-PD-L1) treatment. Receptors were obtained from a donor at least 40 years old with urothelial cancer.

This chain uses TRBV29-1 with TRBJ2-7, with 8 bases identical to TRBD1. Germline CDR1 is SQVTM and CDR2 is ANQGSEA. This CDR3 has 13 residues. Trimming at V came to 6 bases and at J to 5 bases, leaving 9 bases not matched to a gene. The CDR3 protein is CSVRGQEHDEQYF. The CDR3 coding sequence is TGCAGCGTCAGGGGACAGGAACACGACGAGCAGTACTTC.

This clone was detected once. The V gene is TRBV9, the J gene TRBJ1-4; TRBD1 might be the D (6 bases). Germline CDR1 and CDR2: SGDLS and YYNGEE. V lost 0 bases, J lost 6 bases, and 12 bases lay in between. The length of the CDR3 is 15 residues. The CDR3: CASSVEGVRHEKLFF. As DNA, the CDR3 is TGTGCCAGCAGCGTAGAGGGGGTGCGGCATGAAAAACTGTTTTTT.

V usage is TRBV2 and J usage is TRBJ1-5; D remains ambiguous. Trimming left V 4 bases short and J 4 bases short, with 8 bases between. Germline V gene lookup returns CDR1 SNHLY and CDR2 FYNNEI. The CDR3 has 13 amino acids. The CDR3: CASSGSGNQPQHF. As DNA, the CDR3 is TGTGCCAGCAGTGGTTCGGGAAATCAGCCCCAGCATTTT.

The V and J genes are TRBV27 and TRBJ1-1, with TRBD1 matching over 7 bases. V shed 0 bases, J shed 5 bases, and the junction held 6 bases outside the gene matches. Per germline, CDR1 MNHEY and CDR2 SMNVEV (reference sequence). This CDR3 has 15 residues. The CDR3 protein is CASSLSRRGWTEAFF. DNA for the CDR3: TGTGCCAGCAGTTTATCCCGCAGGGGGTGGACTGAAGCTTTCTTT.

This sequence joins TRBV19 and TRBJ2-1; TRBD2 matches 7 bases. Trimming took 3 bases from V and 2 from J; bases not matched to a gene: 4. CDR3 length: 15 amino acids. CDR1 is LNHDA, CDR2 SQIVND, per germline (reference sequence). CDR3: CASSIGEGPYNEQFF. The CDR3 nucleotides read TGTGCCAGTAGTATTGGGGAGGGGCCCTACAATGAGCAGTTCTTC.

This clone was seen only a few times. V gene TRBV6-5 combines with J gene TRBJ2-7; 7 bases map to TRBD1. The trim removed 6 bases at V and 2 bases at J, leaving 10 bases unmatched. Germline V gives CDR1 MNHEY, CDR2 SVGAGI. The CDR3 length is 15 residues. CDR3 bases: TGTGCCAGCAGCCCCGGGACAGCCGTAACCTACGAGCAGTACTTC. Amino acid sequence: CASSPGTAVTYEQYF.

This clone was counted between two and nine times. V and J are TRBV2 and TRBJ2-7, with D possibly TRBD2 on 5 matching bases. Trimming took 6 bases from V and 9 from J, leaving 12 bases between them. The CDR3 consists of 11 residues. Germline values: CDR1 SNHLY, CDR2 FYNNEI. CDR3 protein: CASSPQAGQYF. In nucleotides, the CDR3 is TGTGCCAGCAGCCCCCAGGCGGGGCAGTACTTC. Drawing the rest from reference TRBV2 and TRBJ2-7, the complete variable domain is EPEVTQTPSHQVTQMGQEVILRCVPISNHLYFYWYRQILGQKVEFLVSFYNNEISEKSEIFDDQFSVERPDGSNFTLKIRSTKLEDSAMYFCASSPQAGQYFGPGTRLTVT.

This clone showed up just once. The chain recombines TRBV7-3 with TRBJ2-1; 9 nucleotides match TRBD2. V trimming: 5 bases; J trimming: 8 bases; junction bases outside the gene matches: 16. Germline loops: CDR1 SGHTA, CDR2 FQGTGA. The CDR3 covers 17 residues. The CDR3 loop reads CASSPQVLAGFVDEQFF. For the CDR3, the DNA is TGTGCCAGCAGCCCGCAGGTGCTAGCGGGATTCGTCGATGAGCAGTTCTTC.

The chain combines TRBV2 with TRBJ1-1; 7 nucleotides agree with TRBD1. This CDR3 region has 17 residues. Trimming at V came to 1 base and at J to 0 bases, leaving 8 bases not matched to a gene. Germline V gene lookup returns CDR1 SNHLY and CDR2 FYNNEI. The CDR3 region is CASSEGDSAALNTEAFF. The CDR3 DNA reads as TGTGCCAGCAGTGAAGGGGACAGTGCGGCTCTGAACACTGAAGCTTTCTTT.

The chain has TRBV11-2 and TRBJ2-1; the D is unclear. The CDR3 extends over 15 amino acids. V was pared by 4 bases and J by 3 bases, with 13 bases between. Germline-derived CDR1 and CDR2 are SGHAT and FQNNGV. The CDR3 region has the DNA TGTGCCAGCAGCTCCCAGGTGAACCGCTACAATGAGCAGTTCTTC. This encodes CASSSQVNRYNEQFF.

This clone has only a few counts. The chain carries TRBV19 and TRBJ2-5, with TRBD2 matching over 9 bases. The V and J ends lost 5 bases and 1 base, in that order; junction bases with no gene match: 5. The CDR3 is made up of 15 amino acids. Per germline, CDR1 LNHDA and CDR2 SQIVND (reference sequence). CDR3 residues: CASSRLAGVQETQYF. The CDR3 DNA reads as TGTGCCAGTAGTCGGTTAGCGGGGGTCCAAGAGACCCAGTACTTC.

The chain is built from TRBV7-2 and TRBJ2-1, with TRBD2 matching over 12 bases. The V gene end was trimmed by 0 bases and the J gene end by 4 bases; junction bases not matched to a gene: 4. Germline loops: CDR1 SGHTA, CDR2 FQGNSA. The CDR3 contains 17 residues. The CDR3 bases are TGTGCCAGCAGCTTAGCTCTAGCGGGAGGGGGGTACAATGAGCAGTTCTTC. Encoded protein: CASSLALAGGGYNEQFF.

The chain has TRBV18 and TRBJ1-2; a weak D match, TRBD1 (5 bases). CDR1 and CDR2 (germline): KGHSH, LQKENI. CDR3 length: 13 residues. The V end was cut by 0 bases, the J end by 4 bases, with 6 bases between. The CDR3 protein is CASSPPGGYGYTF. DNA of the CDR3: TGTGCCAGCTCACCACCGGGGGGCTATGGCTACACCTTC.

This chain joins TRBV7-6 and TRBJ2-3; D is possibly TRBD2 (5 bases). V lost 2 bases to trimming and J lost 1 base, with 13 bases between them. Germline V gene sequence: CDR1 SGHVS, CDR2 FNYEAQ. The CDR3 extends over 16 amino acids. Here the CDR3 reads CASSLLFGIGTDTQYF. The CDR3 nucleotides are TGTGCCAGCAGCTTATTGTTCGGGATTGGCACAGATACGCAGTATTTT.

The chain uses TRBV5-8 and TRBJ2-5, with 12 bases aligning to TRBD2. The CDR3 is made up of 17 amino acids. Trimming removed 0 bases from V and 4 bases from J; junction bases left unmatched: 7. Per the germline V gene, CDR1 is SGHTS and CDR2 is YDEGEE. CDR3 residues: CASSLGTSGRRGETQYF. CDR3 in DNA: TGTGCCAGCAGCTTGGGAACTAGCGGGAGGAGGGGAGAGACCCAGTACTTC.

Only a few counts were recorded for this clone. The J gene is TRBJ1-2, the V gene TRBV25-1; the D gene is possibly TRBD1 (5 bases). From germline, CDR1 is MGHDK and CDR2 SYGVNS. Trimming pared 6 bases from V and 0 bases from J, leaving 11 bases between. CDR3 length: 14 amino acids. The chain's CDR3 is CASRGALPNYGYTF. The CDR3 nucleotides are TGTGCCAGCAGAGGGGCGCTTCCTAACTATGGCTACACCTTC.

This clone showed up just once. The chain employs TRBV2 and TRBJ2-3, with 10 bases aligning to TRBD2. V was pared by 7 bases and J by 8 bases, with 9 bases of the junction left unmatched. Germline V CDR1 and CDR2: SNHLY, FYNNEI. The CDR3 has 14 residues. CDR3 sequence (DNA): TGTGCCAGCAAAGAGCGGGAGGGTAAGGGTACGCAGTATTTT. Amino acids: CASKEREGKGTQYF.

The CDR3 nucleotides are TGTGCCAGCAGCTCCCGGACAGGGAGTGAGCAGTACTTC. Translated, it gives CASSSRTGSEQYF. This rearrangement joins TRBV11-3 to TRBJ2-7; the match to TRBD1 covers 8 bases. CDR3 size: 13 residues. V shed 4 bases and J 7 bases; nucleotides not matched to a gene: 6. Germline-derived CDR1 and CDR2 are SGHNT and YENEEA.

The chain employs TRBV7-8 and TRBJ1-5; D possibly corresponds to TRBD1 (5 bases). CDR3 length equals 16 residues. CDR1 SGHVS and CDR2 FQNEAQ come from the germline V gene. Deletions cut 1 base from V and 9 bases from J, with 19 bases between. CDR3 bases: TGTGCCAGCAGCTTAGACCCTAGGGGCGCACGCGGGCCCCAGCATTTT. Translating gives CASSLDPRGARGPQHF. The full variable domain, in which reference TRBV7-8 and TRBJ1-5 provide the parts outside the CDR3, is GAGVSQSPRYKVAKRGQDVALRCDPISGHVSLFWYQQALGQGPEFLTYFQNEAQLDKSGLPSDRFFAERPEGSVSTLKIQRTQQEDSAVYLCASSLDPRGARGPQHFGDGTRLSIL.

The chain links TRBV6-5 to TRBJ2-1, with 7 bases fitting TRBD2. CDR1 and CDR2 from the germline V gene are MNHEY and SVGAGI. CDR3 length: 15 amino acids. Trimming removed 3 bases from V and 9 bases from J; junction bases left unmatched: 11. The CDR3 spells CASSYGAGVVGEQFF. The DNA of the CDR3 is TGTGCCAGCAGTTATGGGGCGGGAGTAGTAGGTGAGCAGTTCTTC.

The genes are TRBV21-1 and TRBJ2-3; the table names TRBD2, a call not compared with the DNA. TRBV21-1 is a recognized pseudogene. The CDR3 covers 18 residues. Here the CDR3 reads CASSKPRSCALPTDTQYF. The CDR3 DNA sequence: TGTGCCAGCAGCAAACCGCGATCATGCGCCCTCCCCACAGATACGCAGTATTTT.

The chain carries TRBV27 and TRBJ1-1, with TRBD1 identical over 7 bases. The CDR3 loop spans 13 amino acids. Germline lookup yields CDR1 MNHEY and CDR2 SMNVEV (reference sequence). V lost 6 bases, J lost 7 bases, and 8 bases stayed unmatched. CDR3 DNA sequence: TGTGCCAGCAGAACAGGGGCGCGGGTTGAAGCTTTCTTT. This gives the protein CASRTGARVEAFF.

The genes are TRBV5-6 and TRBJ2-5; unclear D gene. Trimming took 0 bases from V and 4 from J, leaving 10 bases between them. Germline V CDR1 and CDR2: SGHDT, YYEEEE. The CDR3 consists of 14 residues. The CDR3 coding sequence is TGTGCCAGCAGCTTGGTTGATGTGCGAGAGACCCAGTACTTC. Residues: CASSLVDVRETQYF. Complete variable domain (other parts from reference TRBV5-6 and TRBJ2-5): DAGVTQSPTHLIKTRGQQVTLRCSPKSGHDTVSWYQQALGQGPQFIFQYYEEEERQRGNFPDRFSGHQFPNYSSELNVNALLLGDSALYLCASSLVDVRETQYFGPGTRLLVL.

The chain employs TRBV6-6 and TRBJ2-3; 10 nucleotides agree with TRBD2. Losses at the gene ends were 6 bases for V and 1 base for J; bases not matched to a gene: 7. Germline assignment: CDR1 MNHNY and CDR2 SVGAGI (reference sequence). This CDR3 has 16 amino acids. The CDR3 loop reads CASRSGTSARTDTQYF. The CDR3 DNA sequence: TGTGCCAGCAGATCCGGGACTAGCGCCCGCACAGATACGCAGTATTTT.

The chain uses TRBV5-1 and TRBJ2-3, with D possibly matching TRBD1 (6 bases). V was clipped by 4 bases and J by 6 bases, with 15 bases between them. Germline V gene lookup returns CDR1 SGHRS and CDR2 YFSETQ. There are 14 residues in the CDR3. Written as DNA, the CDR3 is TGCGCCAGCAGCCCAGGACAGATGATGGATACGCAGTATTTT. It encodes CASSPGQMMDTQYF.